Listed below are T cell receptor beta chains from one sample, sequenced in a study of T-cell reconstitution after alpha-beta-depleted transplantation in children. TCRdb re-analysed the PCR reads in MiXCR, keeping a single row per CDR3 protein. The table has around 490,000 distinct CDR3 sequences, roughly 11% seen once. Sequenced material: PBMCs, mostly from graft donor cells, taken 180 days after TCRalphabeta/CD19-depleted stem cell transplant. The receptor set was obtained from a female patient aged 2-10 years who had a stem cell transplant for aplastic anemia, so the T cells may come from the graft donor. The CDR3 runs from the conserved cysteine through the conserved F or W. D genes are given only for firm matches. Rows give clone size only sometimes, using once, few, many, or a class for an expanded clone.

J: TRBJ2-1; size: few; D: TRBD2; V: TRBV28; CDR3: CASSLAGEIYNEQFF; DNA: TGTGCCAGCAGTTTAGCGGGAGAGATCTACAATGAGCAGTTCTTC
J: TRBJ1-5; size: few; D: TRBD1; V: TRBV20-1; CDR3: CSARETGVYQPQHF; DNA: TGCAGTGCTAGAGAGACAGGGGTGTATCAGCCCCAGCATTTT
J: TRBJ2-7; size: many; D: -; V: TRBV20-1; CDR3: CSAETGQGGYEQYF; DNA: TGCAGTGCTGAGACAGGACAGGGAGGGTACGAGCAGTACTTC
J: TRBJ1-6; size: few; D: -; V: TRBV4-2; CDR3: CASSQDGGHNSPLHF; DNA: TGTGCCAGCAGCCAAGACGGGGGACATAATTCACCCCTCCACTTT
J: TRBJ2-1; size: few; D: TRBD2; V: TRBV5-1; CDR3: CASSRREGVYNEQFF; DNA: TGCGCCAGCAGTCGGCGGGAGGGGGTCTACAATGAGCAGTTCTTC
J: TRBJ2-1; size: few; D: -; V: TRBV12-3/TRBV12-4; CDR3: CASRNPGTYNEQFF; DNA: TGTGCCAGCAGGAATCCGGGGACCTACAATGAGCAGTTCTTC
J: TRBJ2-1; size: -; D: TRBD2; V: TRBV5-1; CDR3: CASSSSGTIYNEQFF; DNA: TGCGCCAGCAGCTCTAGCGGGACGATTTACAATGAGCAGTTCTTC
J: TRBJ2-3; size: few; D: TRBD2; V: TRBV20-1; CDR3: CSAGGRTSGSTDTQYF; DNA: TGCAGTGCTGGGGGGCGGACTAGCGGGAGCACAGATACGCAGTATTTT
J: TRBJ1-4; size: -; D: -; V: TRBV7-9; CDR3: CASTSRQANEKLFF; DNA: TGTGCCAGCACCTCTCGGCAAGCTAATGAAAAACTGTTTTTT
J: TRBJ2-1; size: few; D: -; V: TRBV20-1; CDR3: CSASRPTSYHNEQFF; DNA: TGCAGTGCATCCCGGCCCACTAGCTACCACAATGAGCAGTTCTTC
J: TRBJ1-2; size: once; D: TRBD1; V: TRBV12-3/TRBV12-4; CDR3: CTSSLAKPGQGTYYGYTF; DNA: TGTACCAGCAGTTTAGCGAAACCGGGACAGGGGACCTACTATGGCTACACCTTC
J: TRBJ1-1; size: few; D: -; V: TRBV28; CDR3: CASRRAGSTEAFF; DNA: TGTGCCAGCCGAAGAGCTGGGAGCACTGAAGCTTTCTTT
J: TRBJ2-2; size: few; D: -; V: TRBV6-2/TRBV6-3; CDR3: CASSYEATFNTGELFF; DNA: TGTGCCAGCAGTTATGAGGCTACCTTTAACACCGGGGAGCTGTTTTTT
J: TRBJ2-7; size: few; D: -; V: TRBV5-1; CDR3: CASSLAGGPPYEQYF; DNA: TGCGCCAGCAGCTTGGCCGGGGGACCACCCTACGAGCAGTACTTC
J: TRBJ2-5; size: many; D: TRBD2; V: TRBV5-5; CDR3: CASSKPGGQETQYF; DNA: TGTGCCAGCAGCAAGCCGGGAGGACAAGAGACCCAGTACTTC
J: TRBJ2-5; size: -; D: -; V: TRBV12-3/TRBV12-4; CDR3: CASTEPGGGETQYF; DNA: TGTGCCAGCACCGAACCAGGGGGGGGAGAGACCCAGTACTTC
J: TRBJ1-2; size: -; D: TRBD1; V: TRBV28; CDR3: CASSRDRVDYGYTF; DNA: TGTGCCAGCAGTCGGGACAGGGTGGACTATGGCTACACCTTC
J: TRBJ2-1; size: few; D: -; V: TRBV4-3; CDR3: CASSHLGGNEQFF; DNA: TGCGCCAGCAGCCACCTAGGGGGGAATGAGCAGTTCTTC
J: TRBJ2-3; size: -; D: -; V: TRBV27; CDR3: CASSFRLRTDTQYF; DNA: TGTGCCAGCAGTTTCAGGCTACGCACAGATACGCAGTATTTT
J: TRBJ2-7; size: -; D: -; V: TRBV15; CDR3: CATSRDRLVSPEQYF; DNA: TGTGCCACCAGCAGAGATCGATTGGTCAGCCCCGAGCAGTACTTC
J: TRBJ2-7; size: -; D: -; V: TRBV19; CDR3: CASSILHYSYEQYF; DNA: TGTGCCAGTAGTATACTCCACTACTCTTACGAGCAGTACTTC
J: TRBJ1-1; size: -; D: -; V: TRBV29-1; CDR3: CSVVGQMNTEAFF; DNA: TGCAGCGTTGTCGGACAGATGAACACTGAAGCTTTCTTT
J: TRBJ2-3; size: -; D: TRBD1; V: TRBV24-1; CDR3: CATSDSVLTGGTDSQYF; DNA: TGTGCCACCAGTGATTCGGTTCTAACAGGGGGCACCGATTCGCAGTATTTT
J: TRBJ1-2; size: many; D: -; V: TRBV7-2; CDR3: CASTLVYGAQGNYGYTF; DNA: TGTGCCAGCACCCTAGTTTACGGGGCACAGGGAAACTATGGCTACACCTTC
J: TRBJ2-1; size: -; D: TRBD2; V: TRBV15; CDR3: CATSSPGGVVHEQFF; DNA: TGTGCCACCAGCTCCCCCGGGGGGGTGGTCCATGAGCAGTTCTTC
J: TRBJ2-7; size: many; D: -; V: TRBV28; CDR3: CASSLAGIWGTYEQYF; DNA: TGTGCCAGCAGTCTGGCGGGTATTTGGGGGACCTACGAGCAGTACTTC
J: TRBJ2-3; size: many; D: -; V: TRBV12-3/TRBV12-4; CDR3: CASAAWGGLTDTQYF; DNA: TGTGCCAGCGCGGCTTGGGGGGGCCTCACAGATACGCAGTATTTT
J: TRBJ1-1; size: many; D: -; V: TRBV20-1; CDR3: CSARVGRSNTEAFF; DNA: TGCAGTGCTAGAGTGGGCAGATCGAACACTGAAGCTTTCTTT
J: TRBJ1-5; size: -; D: TRBD1; V: TRBV28; CDR3: CASTTSQGDQPQHF; DNA: TGTGCCAGCACCACATCACAGGGGGATCAGCCCCAGCATTTT
J: TRBJ2-2; size: -; D: -; V: TRBV7-8; CDR3: CASNIRDGGCTGELFF; DNA: TGTGCCAGCAATATCCGGGACGGCGGTTGCACCGGGGAGCTGTTTTTT
J: TRBJ2-4; size: few; D: -; V: TRBV4-1; CDR3: CASSQDSILAKNIQYF; DNA: TGCGCCAGCAGCCAAGATAGCATATTAGCCAAAAACATTCAGTACTTC
J: TRBJ1-1; size: -; D: -; V: TRBV7-2; CDR3: CASSLTGPLATTEAFF; DNA: TGTGCCAGCAGCCTGACAGGTCCCCTGGCGACCACTGAAGCTTTCTTT
J: TRBJ2-1; size: many; D: TRBD2; V: TRBV5-1; CDR3: CASRPSTSGRENYNEQFF; DNA: TGCGCCAGCAGGCCGTCGACTAGCGGGAGGGAAAACTACAATGAGCAGTTCTTC
J: TRBJ1-5; size: few; D: -; V: TRBV18; CDR3: CASSPEGKGGNQPQHF; DNA: TGTGCCAGCTCACCAGAGGGTAAAGGGGGCAATCAGCCCCAGCATTTT
J: TRBJ1-1; size: many; D: -; V: TRBV10-2; CDR3: CASSVPGKEAFF; DNA: TGCGCCAGCAGTGTCCCGGGGAAAGAAGCTTTCTTT
J: TRBJ1-1; size: few; D: -; V: TRBV7-9; CDR3: CASSLVSGVSTEAFF; DNA: TGTGCCAGCAGCTTAGTTTCGGGGGTGAGCACTGAAGCTTTCTTT
J: TRBJ2-7; size: few; D: -; V: TRBV28; CDR3: CASSIGTGEQYF; DNA: TGTGCCAGCAGTATCGGAACGGGCGAGCAGTACTTC
J: TRBJ2-2; size: few; D: -; V: TRBV29-1; CDR3: CSVEDRYREENTGELFF; DNA: TGCAGCGTTGAAGACCGATACAGGGAGGAGAACACCGGGGAGCTGTTTTTT
J: TRBJ2-1; size: few; D: -; V: TRBV24-1; CDR3: CATSDPRVTQYNEQFF; DNA: TGTGCCACCAGTGACCCGAGAGTTACCCAATACAATGAGCAGTTCTTC
J: TRBJ1-1; size: few; D: -; V: TRBV10-3; CDR3: CAISVDGNTEAFF; DNA: TGTGCCATCAGCGTCGACGGGAACACTGAAGCTTTCTTT
J: TRBJ2-6; size: -; D: TRBD2; V: TRBV5-1; CDR3: CASSLEGRGVLSGANVLTF; DNA: TGCGCCAGCAGCTTGGAGGGGAGGGGCGTACTCTCTGGGGCCAACGTCCTGACTTTC
J: TRBJ1-1; size: many; D: -; V: TRBV7-2; CDR3: CASSPRAGANTEAFF; DNA: TGTGCCAGCAGCCCCCGGGCAGGGGCGAACACTGAAGCTTTCTTT
J: TRBJ2-7; size: once; D: -; V: TRBV20-1; CDR3: CSARDRGEQYF; DNA: TGCAGTGCTAGAGACCGCGGGGAGCAGTACTTC
J: TRBJ2-1; size: -; D: TRBD2; V: TRBV11-2; CDR3: CASSFRDSAGGPHNEQFF; DNA: TGTGCCAGCAGCTTTCGGGATTCGGCGGGAGGGCCTCACAATGAGCAGTTCTTC
J: TRBJ2-6; size: few; D: -; V: TRBV7-9; CDR3: CASSRQISGANVLTF; DNA: TGTGCCAGCAGCAGACAGATCTCTGGGGCCAACGTCCTGACTTTC
J: TRBJ2-7; size: -; D: TRBD1; V: TRBV29-1; CDR3: CSVVAKATGAYEQYF; DNA: TGCAGCGTAGTCGCCAAGGCGACAGGGGCCTACGAGCAGTACTTC
J: TRBJ2-7; size: -; D: -; V: TRBV6-5; CDR3: CASSYFPSYEQYF; DNA: TGTGCCAGCAGTTACTTCCCCAGCTACGAGCAGTACTTC
J: TRBJ2-1; size: -; D: -; V: TRBV7-9; CDR3: CASSFPGQLEQFF; DNA: TGTGCCAGCAGCTTCCCAGGGCAATTGGAGCAGTTCTTC